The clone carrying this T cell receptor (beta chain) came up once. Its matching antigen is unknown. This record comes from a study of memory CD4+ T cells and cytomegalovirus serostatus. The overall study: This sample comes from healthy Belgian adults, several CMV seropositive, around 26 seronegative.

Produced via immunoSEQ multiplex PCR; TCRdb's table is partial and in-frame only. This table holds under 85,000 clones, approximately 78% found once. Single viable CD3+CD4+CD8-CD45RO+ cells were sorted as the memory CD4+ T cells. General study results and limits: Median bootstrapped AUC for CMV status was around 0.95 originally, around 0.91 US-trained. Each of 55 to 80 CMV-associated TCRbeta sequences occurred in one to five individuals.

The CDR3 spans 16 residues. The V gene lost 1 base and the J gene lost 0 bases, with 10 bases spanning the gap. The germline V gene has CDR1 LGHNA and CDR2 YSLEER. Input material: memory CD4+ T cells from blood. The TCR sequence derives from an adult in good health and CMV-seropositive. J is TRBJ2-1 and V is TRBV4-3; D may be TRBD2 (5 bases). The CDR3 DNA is TGCGCCAGCAGCCAAGCACATACTAGCTCCTACAATGAGCAGTTCTTC. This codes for CASSQAHTSSYNEQFF.